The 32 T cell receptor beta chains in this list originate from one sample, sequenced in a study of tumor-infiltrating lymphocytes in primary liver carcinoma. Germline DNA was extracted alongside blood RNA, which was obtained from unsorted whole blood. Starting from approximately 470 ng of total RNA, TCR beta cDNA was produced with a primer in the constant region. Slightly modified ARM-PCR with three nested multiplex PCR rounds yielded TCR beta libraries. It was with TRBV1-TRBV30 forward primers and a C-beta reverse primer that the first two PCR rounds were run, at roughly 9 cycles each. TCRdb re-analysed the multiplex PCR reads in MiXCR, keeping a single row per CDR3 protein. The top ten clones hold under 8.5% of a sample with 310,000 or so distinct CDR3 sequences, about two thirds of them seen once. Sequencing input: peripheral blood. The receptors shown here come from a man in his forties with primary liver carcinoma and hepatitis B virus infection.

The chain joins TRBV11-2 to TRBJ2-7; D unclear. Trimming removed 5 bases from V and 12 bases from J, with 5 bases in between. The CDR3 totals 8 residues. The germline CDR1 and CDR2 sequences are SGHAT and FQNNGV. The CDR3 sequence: CASSPGYF. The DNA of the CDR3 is TGTGCCAGCAGCCCCGGGTACTTC.

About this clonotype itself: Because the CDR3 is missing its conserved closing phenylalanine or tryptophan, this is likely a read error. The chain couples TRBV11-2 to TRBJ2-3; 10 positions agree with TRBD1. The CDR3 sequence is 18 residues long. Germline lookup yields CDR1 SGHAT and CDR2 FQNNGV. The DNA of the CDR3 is TGTGCCGGCAGCTTCGGACAGGGGGTTCCCTCTGGCACAGATACGCAGTATCTT. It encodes CAGSFGQGVPSGTDTQYL.

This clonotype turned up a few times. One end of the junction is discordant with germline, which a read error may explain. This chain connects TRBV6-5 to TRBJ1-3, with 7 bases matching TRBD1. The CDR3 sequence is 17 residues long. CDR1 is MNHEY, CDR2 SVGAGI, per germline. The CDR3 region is CASCYSGGTSSGNTIYF. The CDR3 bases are TGTGCCAGCTGTTACTCAGGGGGTACGAGCTCTGGAAACACCATATATTTT.

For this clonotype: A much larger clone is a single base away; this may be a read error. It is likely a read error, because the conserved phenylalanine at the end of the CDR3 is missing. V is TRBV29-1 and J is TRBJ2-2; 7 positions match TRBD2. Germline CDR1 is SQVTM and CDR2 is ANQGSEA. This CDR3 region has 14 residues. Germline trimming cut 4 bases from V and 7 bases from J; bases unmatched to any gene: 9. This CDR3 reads CSVAGEGNVGELFL. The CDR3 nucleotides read TGCAGCGTTGCGGGGGAGGGCAATGTCGGGGAGCTGTTTTTA.

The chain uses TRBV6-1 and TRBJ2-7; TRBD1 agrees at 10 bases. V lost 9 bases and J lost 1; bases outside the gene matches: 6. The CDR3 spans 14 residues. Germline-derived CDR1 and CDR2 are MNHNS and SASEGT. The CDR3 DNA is TGTGCCAGTTGGACAGGGGGGGGGTCCTACGAGCAGTACTTC. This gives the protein CASWTGGGSYEQYF.

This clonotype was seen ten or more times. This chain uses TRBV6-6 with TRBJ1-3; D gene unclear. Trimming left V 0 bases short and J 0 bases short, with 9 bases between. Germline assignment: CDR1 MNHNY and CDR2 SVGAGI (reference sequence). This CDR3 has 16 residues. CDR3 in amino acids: CASSYSQLLSGNTIYF. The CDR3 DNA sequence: TGTGCCAGCAGTTACTCCCAGTTACTCTCTGGAAACACCATATATTTT.

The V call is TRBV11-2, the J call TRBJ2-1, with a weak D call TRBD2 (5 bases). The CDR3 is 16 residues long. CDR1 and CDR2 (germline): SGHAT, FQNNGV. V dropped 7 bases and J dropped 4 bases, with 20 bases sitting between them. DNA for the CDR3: TGTGCCAGCAACATCCGGTCGAGGACGGGGTACAATGAGCAGTTCTTC. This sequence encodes CASNIRSRTGYNEQFF.

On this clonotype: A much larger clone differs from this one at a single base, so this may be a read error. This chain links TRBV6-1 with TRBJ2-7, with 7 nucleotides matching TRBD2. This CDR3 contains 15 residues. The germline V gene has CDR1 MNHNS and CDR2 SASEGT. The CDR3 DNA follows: TGTGCCAGCCGCTTGACTAGCCCCGGTGACTACAAGCAGTACTTC. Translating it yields CASRLTSPGDYKQYF.

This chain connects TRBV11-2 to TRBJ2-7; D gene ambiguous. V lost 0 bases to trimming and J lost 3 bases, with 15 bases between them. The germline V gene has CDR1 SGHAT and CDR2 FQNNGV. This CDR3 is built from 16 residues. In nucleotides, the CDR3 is TGTGCCAGCAGCTTAGAGATGGTACCAAAACACTACGAGCAGTACTTC. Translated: CASSLEMVPKHYEQYF.

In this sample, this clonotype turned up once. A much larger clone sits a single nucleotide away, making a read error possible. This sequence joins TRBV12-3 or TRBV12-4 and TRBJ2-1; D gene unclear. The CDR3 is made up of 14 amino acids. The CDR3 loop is CASSLLRSYNEQLF. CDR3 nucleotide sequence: TGTGCCAGCAGCCTCTTACGTTCCTACAATGAGCAGCTCTTC.

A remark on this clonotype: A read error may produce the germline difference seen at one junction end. As DNA, the CDR3 is TGTACCAGCAGTTCCAGGAGCACAGATACGCAGTATTTT. Amino acid sequence: CTSSSRSTDTQYF. This chain links TRBV12-3 or TRBV12-4 with TRBJ2-3; no firm D call. This CDR3 is 13 amino acids long.

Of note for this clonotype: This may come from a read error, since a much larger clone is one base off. CDR3 nucleotides: TGTGCCAGCGGCAGGGGGTTGAACACTGATGCTTTCTTT. Its protein is CASGRGLNTDAFF. The V call is TRBV5-6, the J call TRBJ1-1, with 7 bases lining up with TRBD1. The CDR3 loop spans 13 amino acids. Germline V CDR1 and CDR2: SGHDT, YYEEEE.

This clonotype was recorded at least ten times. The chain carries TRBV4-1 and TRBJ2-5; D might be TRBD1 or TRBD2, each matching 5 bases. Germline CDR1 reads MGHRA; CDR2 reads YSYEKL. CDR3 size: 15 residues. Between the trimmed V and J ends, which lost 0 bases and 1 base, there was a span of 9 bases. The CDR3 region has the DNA TGCGCCAGCAGCCAAGAGGGGACCCTCCAAGAGACCCAGTACTTC. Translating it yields CASSQEGTLQETQYF.

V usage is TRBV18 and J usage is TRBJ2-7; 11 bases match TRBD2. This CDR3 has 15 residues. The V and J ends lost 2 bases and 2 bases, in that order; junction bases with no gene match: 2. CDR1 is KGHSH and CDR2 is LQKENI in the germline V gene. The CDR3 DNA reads TGTGCCAGCTCACCATCTAGCGGGAGGCCCTACGAGCAGTACTTC. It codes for CASSPSSGRPYEQYF. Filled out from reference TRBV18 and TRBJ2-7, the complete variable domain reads NAGVMQNPRHLVRRRGQEARLRCSPMKGHSHVYWYRQLPEEGLKFMVYLQKENIIDESGMPKERFSAEFPKEGPSILRIQQVVRGDSAAYFCASSPSSGRPYEQYFGPGTRLTVT.

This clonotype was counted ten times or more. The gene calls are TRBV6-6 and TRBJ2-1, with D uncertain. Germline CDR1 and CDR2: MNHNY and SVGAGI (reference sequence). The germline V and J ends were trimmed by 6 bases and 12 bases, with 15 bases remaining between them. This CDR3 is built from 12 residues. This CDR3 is CASSTLEMGQFF. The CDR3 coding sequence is TGTGCCAGCAGCACCCTGGAAATGGGGCAGTTCTTC.

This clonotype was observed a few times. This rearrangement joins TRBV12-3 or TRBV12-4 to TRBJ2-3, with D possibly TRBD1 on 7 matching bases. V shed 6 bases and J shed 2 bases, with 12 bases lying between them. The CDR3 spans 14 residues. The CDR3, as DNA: TGTGCCAGCAGGCGGGACAGATACACAGATACGCAGTATTTT. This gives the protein CASRRDRYTDTQYF.

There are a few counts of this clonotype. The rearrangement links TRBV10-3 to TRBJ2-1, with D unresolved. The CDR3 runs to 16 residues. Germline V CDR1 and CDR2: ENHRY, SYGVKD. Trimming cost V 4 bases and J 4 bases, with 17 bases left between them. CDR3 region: CAISAIGSFTYNEQFF. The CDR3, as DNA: TGTGCCATCAGTGCCATCGGCTCCTTCACTTACAATGAGCAGTTCTTC.

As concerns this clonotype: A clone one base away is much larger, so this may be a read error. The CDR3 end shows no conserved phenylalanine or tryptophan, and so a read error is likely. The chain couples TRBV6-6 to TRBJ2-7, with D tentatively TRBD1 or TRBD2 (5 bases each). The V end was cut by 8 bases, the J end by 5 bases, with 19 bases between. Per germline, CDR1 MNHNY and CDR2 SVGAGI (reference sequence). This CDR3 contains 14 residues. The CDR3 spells CASDTGFGANEQYL. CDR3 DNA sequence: TGTGCCAGCGATACAGGTTTCGGGGCGAACGAGCAGTACTTA.

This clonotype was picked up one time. CDR3 amino acids: CASPGTILSYEQYF. The CDR3 DNA reads TGTGCCAGCCCCGGGACTATTCTTTCCTACGAGCAGTACTTC. The chain combines TRBV5-6 with TRBJ2-7, with 7 bases matching TRBD2. The germline gives CDR1 SGHDT, CDR2 YYEEEE. V gave up 7 bases and J gave up 1 base; unmatched junction bases: 8. The CDR3 covers 14 residues.

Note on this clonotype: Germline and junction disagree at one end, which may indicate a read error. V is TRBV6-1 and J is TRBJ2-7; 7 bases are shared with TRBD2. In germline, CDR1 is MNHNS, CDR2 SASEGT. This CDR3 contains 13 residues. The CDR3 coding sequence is TGTGCCTGCAAGGGTAGCGGGCTATACGAGCAGTGCTTC. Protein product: CACKGSGLYEQCF.

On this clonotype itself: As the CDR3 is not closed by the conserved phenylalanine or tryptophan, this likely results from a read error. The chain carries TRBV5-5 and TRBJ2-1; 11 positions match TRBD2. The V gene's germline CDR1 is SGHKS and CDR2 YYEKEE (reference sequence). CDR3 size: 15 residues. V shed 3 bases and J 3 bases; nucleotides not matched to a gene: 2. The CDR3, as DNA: TGTGCCAGCAGCTCGGGGACTAGCGGCTACAATGAGCAGTTCTTA. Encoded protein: CASSSGTSGYNEQFL.

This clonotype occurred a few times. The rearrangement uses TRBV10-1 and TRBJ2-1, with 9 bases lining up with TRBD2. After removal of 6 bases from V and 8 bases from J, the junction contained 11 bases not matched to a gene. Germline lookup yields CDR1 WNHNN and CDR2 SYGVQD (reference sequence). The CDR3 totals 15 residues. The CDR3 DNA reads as TGCGCCAGCAGCCATTCGGGACTAGCTAGAGATGAGCAGTTCTTC. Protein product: CASSHSGLARDEQFF.

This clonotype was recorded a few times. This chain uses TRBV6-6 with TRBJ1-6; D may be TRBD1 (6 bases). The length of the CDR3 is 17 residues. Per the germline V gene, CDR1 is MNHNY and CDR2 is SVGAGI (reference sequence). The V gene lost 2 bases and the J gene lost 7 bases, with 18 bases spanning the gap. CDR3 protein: CASSYGGSVIRNSPLHF. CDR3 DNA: TGTGCCAGCAGTTACGGGGGCTCAGTTATAAGGAATTCACCCCTCCACTTT.

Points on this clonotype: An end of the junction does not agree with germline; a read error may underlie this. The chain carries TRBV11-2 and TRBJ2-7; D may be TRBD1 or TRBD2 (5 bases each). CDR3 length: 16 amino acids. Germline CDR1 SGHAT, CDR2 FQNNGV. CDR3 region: CASSLDHGAENDEHYF. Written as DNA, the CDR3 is TGTGCCAGCAGCTTAGATCACGGGGCAGAAAATGACGAGCATTACTTC.

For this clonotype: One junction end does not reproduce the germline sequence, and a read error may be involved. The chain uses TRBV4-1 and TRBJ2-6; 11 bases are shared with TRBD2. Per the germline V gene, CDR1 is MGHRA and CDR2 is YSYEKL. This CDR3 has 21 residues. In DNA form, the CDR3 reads TGCGCCAGCAGCCGAGTCGGACTAGCGGGCCTGAAGGCGGTCGGGGCCAACATCCTGAATTTC. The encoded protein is CASSRVGLAGLKAVGANILNF.

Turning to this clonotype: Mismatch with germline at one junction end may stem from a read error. The DNA for the CDR3 is TGTGCCTGCAGCCCCTCCCGCAAGGACATCTGGGACTCTGGGGCCAACGTCCTGACTTTC. It codes for CACSPSRKDIWDSGANVLTF. The chain carries TRBV11-1 and TRBJ2-6, with D possibly being TRBD1 (5 bases). This CDR3 has 20 amino acids. Per the germline V gene, CDR1 is SGHAT and CDR2 is FQDESV (reference sequence).

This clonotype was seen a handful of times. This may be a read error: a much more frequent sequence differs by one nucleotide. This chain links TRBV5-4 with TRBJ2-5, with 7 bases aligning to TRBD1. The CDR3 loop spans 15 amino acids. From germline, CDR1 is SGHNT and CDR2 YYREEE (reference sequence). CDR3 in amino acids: CAISLDRETQETQYF. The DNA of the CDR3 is TGTGCCATCAGCCTAGACAGGGAAACCCAAGAGACCCAGTACTTC.

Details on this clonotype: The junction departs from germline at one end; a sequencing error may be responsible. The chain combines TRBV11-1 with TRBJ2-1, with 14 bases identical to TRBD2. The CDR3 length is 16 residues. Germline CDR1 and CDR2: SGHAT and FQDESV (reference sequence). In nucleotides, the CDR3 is TGTGCCAGCAGGCCCCGGGGACTAGCGGGAGTCGGGGAGCAGCTCTTC. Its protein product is CASRPRGLAGVGEQLF.

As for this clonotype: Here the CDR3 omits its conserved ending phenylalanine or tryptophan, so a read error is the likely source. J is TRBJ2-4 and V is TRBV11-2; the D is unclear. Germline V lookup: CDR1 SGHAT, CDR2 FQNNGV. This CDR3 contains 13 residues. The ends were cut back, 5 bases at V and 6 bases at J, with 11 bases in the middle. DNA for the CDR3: TGTGCCAGCAGCCTAACCCTTGTAAACATTCAGTACTAC. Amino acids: CASSLTLVNIQYY.

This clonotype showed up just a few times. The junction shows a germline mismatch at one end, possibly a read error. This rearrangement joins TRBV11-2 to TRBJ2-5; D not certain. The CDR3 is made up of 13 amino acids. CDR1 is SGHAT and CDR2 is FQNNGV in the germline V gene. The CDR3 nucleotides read TGTACCAGCATCTTAGTTACAGACGGGACCCAGTACTTC. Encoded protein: CTSILVTDGTQYF.

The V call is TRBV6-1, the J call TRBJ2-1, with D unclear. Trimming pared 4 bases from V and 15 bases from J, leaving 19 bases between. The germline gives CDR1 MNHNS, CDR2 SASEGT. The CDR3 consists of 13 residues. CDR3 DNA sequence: TGTGCCAGCAGTGTTAGCTGGAGAGGCTCTCGGTTCTTC. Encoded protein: CASSVSWRGSRFF.

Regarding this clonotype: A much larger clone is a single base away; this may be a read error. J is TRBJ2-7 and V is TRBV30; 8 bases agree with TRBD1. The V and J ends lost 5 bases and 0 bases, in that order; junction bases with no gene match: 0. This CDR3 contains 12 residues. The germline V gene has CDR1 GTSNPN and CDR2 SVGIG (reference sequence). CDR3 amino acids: CAWGQGSYEQYF. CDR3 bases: TGTGCCTGGGGACAGGGCTCCTACGAGCAGTACTTC.